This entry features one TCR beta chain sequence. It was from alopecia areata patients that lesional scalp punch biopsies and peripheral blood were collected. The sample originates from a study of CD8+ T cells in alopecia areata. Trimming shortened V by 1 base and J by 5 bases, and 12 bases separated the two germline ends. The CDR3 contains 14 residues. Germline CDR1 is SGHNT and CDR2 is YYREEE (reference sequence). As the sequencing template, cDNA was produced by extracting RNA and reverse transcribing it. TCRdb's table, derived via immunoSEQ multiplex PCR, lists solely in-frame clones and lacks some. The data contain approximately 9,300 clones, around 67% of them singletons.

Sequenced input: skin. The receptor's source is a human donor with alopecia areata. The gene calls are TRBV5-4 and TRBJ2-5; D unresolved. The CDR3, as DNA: TGTGCCAGCAGCTTGTTGGTGGCAAAGGAGACCCAGTACTTC. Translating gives CASSLLVAKETQYF.